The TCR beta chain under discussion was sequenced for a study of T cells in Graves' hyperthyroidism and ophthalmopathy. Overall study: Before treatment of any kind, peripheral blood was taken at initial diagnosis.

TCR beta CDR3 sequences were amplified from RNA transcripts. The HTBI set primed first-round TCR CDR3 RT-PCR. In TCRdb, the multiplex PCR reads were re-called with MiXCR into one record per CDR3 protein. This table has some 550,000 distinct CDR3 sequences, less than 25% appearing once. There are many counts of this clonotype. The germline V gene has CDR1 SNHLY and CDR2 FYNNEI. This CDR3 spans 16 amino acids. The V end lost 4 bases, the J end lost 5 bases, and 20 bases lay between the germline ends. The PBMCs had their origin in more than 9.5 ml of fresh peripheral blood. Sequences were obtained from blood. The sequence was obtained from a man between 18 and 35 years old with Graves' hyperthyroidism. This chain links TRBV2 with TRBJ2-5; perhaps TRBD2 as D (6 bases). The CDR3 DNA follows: TGTGCCAGCAGTGGCGGGGTCTTAGAGAAGCGGGAGACCCAGTACTTC. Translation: CASSGGVLEKRETQYF.